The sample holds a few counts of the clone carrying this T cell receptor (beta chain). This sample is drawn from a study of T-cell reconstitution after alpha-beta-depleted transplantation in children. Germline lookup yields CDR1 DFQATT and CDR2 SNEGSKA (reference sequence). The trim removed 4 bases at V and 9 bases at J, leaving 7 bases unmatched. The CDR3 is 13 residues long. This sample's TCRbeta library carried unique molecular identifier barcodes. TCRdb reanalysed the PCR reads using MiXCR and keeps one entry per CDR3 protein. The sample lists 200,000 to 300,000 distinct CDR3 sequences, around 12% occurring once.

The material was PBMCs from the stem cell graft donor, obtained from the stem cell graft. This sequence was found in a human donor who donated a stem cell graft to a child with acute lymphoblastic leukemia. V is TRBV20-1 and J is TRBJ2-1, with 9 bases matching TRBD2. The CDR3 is CSATTGTSSEQFF. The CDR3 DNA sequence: TGCAGTGCTACTACCGGGACTAGCAGTGAGCAGTTCTTC.